Below, one TCR beta chain is given with its context. The antigen remains unidentified. TCRdb re-called the 5' RACE reads with MiXCR, one entry per CDR3 protein. Among about 270,000 distinct CDR3 sequences listed, roughly 14% were seen once. This sample was included in a study of T-cell memory formation after mild COVID-19. Study outcomes and limitations: Among clones contracting day 15 to 85, CD4/CD8 was balanced, whereas later expanders leaned CD4+. Pre-infection memory showed some responding clones, and this suggested that cross-reactive memory joined.

The TCR sequence derives from an adult woman who had mild COVID-19 (a few samples of this study predate the infection). Cell type and time point are not known. Sequencing was performed on PBMCs or a T cell subset sorted from them (not recorded which).

In DNA, the CDR3 is TGTGCCAGCAGCCCGGACAGCTCCTACAATGAGCAGTTCTTC. Protein product: CASSPDSSYNEQFF. This chain joins TRBV14 and TRBJ2-1, with a weak D call TRBD1 (6 bases). Germline V gene data show CDR1 as SGHDN and CDR2 as FVKESK. Trimming took 4 bases from V and 0 from J, leaving 7 bases between them. The CDR3 is 14 residues long.